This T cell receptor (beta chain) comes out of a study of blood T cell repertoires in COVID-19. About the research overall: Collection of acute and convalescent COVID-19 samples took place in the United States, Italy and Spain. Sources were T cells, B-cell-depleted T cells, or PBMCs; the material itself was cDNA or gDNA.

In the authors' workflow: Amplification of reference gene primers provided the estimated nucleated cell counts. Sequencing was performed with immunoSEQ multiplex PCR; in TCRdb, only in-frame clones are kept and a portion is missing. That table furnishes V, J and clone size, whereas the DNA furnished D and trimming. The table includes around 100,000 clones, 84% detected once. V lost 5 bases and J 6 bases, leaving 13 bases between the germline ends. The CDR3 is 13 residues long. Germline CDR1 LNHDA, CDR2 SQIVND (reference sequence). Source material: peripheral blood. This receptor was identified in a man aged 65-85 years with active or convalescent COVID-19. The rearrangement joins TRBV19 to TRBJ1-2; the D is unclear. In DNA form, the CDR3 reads TGTGCCAGTAGTCCTGGCTGGGAGAATGGCTACACCTTC. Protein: CASSPGWENGYTF. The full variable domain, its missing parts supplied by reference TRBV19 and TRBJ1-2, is DGGITQSPKYLFRKEGQNVTLSCEQNLNHDAMYWYRQDPGQGLRLIYYSQIVNDFQKGDIAEGYSVSREKKESFPLTVTSAQKNPTAFYLCASSPGWENGYTFGSGTRLTVV.